This T cell receptor (beta chain) was recorded in a study of OX40 agonist ivuxolimab in advanced cancers. Regarding the research as a whole: Ivuxolimab was a fully human IgG2 agonistic monoclonal antibody targeting the costimulatory receptor OX40 (CD134). Intravenous ivuxolimab was administered to patients every 2 weeks at six dose levels: 0.01, 0.1, 0.3, 1.5, 3 and 10 mg/kg. Of the roughly 50 dose-escalation patients, hepatocellular carcinoma was present in roughly 19, melanoma in approximately 15, renal cell carcinoma in 9 and head and neck cancer in 9. In the dose-escalation cohort, more than 80% of patients were male, and the mean age was 60 years with a range of roughly 23 to 79. Patients were allowed to have had prior anti-PD-1, anti-PD-L1 or anti-CTLA-4 therapy, and 40% to 45% of the dose-escalation patients had previously received checkpoint inhibitors. Partial responses were achieved by three dose-escalation patients, of whom one had hepatocellular carcinoma and two had cutaneous melanoma. Peripheral TCRbeta sequencing was intended to test whether TCR sequence diversity was altered and clonal T-cell expansion was caused by ivuxolimab. The paper reports the monotherapy dose-escalation portion (N = 52 patients) of the phase I ivuxolimab trial. Paper-wide results and their limitations: Which antigens the clonally expanded peripheral T cells were specific for was not determined. At doses from 0.1 to 3.0 mg/kg, clonal expansion was seen in both CD4+ and CD8+ blood T cells between baseline and week 6. On average, CD8+ T cells showed more expanded clones than CD4+ T cells after ivuxolimab. Low levels of normalized T-cell clonal expansion were also seen in some nonresponding patients. In the 0.1-3.0 mg/kg groups, partial responders were among the patients with the lowest normalized peripheral clonal expansion, particularly in CD8+ T cells.

Genomic DNA was isolated from the sorted cells so that the TCRbeta CDR3 region could be sequenced. TCRbeta CDR3 regions were sequenced using the immunoSEQ Assay. As stored in TCRdb, this immuneACCESS dataset retains in-frame rearrangements with V and J assigned. A fraction of the clones does not appear; measured against another copy, unresolved V genes explain less than half of the discrepancy, and the remainder lacks a known reason. The sample table shows some 41,000 clones, and roughly 90% are seen once. Around 0.6% of the sample is held by the ten biggest clonotypes. Concerning this clone itself: What this receptor recognizes is not known. Per-base quality was not reported, and no clone a single base away is much larger than it.

The germline V end is reduced by 4 bases and the J end by 4 bases; junction bases left unmatched: 3. Including cysteine and phenylalanine, the CDR3 has 15 amino acids. Only CDR3 DNA is held: 45 bases, read in frame from base 1. In the germline V gene (reference sequence), CDR1 corresponds to MNHNY and CDR2 to SVGAGI. The trial excluded patients who had a history of autoimmune disease or were on systemic immunosuppression. Peripheral blood for TCR sequencing was drawn from every dose cohort at baseline, at cycle 4 day 1 and at cycle 7 day 1. The samples were drawn from a first-in-human, open-label, multicenter phase I dose-escalation trial of ivuxolimab. Adults with locally advanced or metastatic melanoma, renal cell carcinoma, hepatocellular carcinoma or head and neck squamous cell carcinoma were enrolled in the trial. Before TCR sequencing, CD4+ T cells and CD8+ T cells from peripheral blood were sorted into separate populations.

The sequence was obtained from an adult with an advanced solid tumor such as melanoma, head and neck, liver or kidney cancer. This chain joins TRBV6-6 to TRBJ1-3, with TRBD1 matching 11 junction bases. The starting material was CD4+ or CD8+ T cells sorted from blood, obtained in a trial of the OX40 agonist ivuxolimab. Here the CDR3 is given as CASSWGQGVGNTIYF. The nucleotide sequence reads as follows: TGTGCCAGCAGTTGGGGACAGGGGGTCGGAAACACCATATATTTT.